This TCR beta chain appears in the sequencing data of a study of control samples from healthy donors and cancer patients. The repertoire was sequenced with immunoSEQ multiplex PCR; TCRdb's copy has only in-frame clones and lacks some. The sample shows under 200,000 clones, 85% to 95% of them seen only once. The germline gives CDR1 MGHDK, CDR2 SYGVNS. Trimming took 7 bases from V and 4 from J, leaving 8 bases between them. CDR3 size: 12 residues. The sample comprised blood. The TCR originated in a woman aged 40 to 50 in good health. The chain recombines TRBV25-1 with TRBJ2-1; D is unresolved. CDR3 DNA: TGTGCCAGCAACCTGGGGTACAATGAGCAGTTCTTC. The encoded protein is CASNLGYNEQFF.